This T cell receptor (beta chain) came from a study of T cells in Graves' hyperthyroidism and ophthalmopathy. V lost 0 bases and J lost 2; bases outside the gene matches: 5. Germline V gene data show CDR1 as MGHRA and CDR2 as YSYEKL. The CDR3 covers 16 residues. It was RNA transcripts that yielded the amplified TCR beta CDR3 regions. Researchers ran a first-round RT-PCR on the TCR CDR3 using the HTBI primer set. TCRdb analysed the multiplex PCR reads with MiXCR anew, one entry per CDR3 protein. This sample has a few hundred thousand distinct CDR3 sequences, with around 45% found just once. Sequenced material: peripheral blood or thyroid tissue (not recorded which). The V call is TRBV4-1, the J call TRBJ2-7; TRBD1 agrees at 9 bases. The clonotype was recovered from an adult woman with Graves' disease, either hyperthyroidism or ophthalmopathy (not recorded which). The CDR3: CASSQDGGTGTYEQYF. The CDR3 DNA sequence: TGCGCCAGCAGCCAAGATGGCGGGACAGGGACCTACGAGCAGTACTTC.